This passage covers 21 T cell receptor beta chains from one sample sequenced in a study of breast tumors, draining lymph nodes, adjacent tissues (dated by TCRdb to 2015 to 2016). Lymph node samples were obtained from the axillary draining lymph nodes of breast cancer patients. The method was multiplex PCR. Sequenced using an Illumina HiSeq 2000. TCRdb reprocessing: public reads trimmed at Q25 with fastp, clones called with MiXCR, in-frame beta chains kept. Each record represents a unique CDR3 protein, reported with the most common genes and DNA among its rows. The sample table lists about 110,000 distinct CDR3 sequences, more than 30% of them with a count of one. 4.5% to 7% of the sample is held by the ten biggest clonotypes. The sequenced sample was axillary lymph node tissue. These TCRs come from a female donor with breast cancer. Some clones in this sample may be carry-over from other donors' samples.

The chain couples TRBV5-1 to TRBJ1-1, with TRBD1 matching over 8 bases. Trimming took 5 bases from V and 2 from J; bases not matched to a gene: 8. Germline V gene data show CDR1 as SGHRS and CDR2 as YFSETQ. The CDR3 consists of 15 residues. CDR3 in DNA: TGCGCCAGCAGTTGGGACAGGCCTACTAACACTGAAGCTTTCTTT. It yields the protein CASSWDRPTNTEAFF.

In its sample, this clonotype was seen many times. The chain has TRBV4-1 and TRBJ2-7; 7 positions match TRBD1. The CDR3 spans 14 residues. V shed 1 base, J shed 2 bases, and the junction held 2 bases outside the gene matches. CDR1 is MGHRA and CDR2 is YSYEKL in the germline V gene. The CDR3 reads CASSQGTGTYEQYF. DNA for the CDR3: TGCGCCAGCAGCCAAGGGACAGGAACCTACGAGCAGTACTTC.

The chain has TRBV18 and TRBJ2-3; D not certain. The V end lost 3 bases, the J end lost 6 bases, and 7 bases lay between the germline ends. Germline-derived CDR1 and CDR2 are KGHSH and LQKENI. This CDR3 contains 12 residues. The CDR3 nucleotides are TGTGCCAGCTCACCGAACCCGGATACGCAGTATTTT. Translation gives CASSPNPDTQYF.

The gene calls are TRBV25-1 and TRBJ1-5; D gene unclear. The V gene lost 3 bases and the J gene lost 5 bases, with 14 bases spanning the gap. Germline-derived CDR1 and CDR2 are MGHDK and SYGVNS. This CDR3 is built from 15 residues. The DNA for the CDR3 is TGTGCCAGCAGTGACTTGGACGGGGAAGATCAGCCCCAGCATTTT. Its protein is CASSDLDGEDQPQHF.

This clonotype was observed at least ten times. The chain uses TRBV6-5 and TRBJ2-7, with D perhaps TRBD2 (5 bases). The CDR3 totals 15 residues. V was trimmed by 5 bases and J by 3 bases, leaving 17 bases between them. CDR1 and CDR2 (germline): MNHEY, SVGAGI. CDR3 amino acids: CASSRPLGSRYEQYF. The CDR3 bases are TGTGCCAGCAGTCGACCCCTAGGGAGCCGCTACGAGCAGTACTTC.

The chain carries TRBV20-1 and TRBJ2-1; 8 nucleotides line up with TRBD2. This CDR3 has 15 residues. Trimming at V came to 5 bases and at J to 1 base, leaving 7 bases not matched to a gene. Germline CDR1 and CDR2: DFQATT and SNEGSKA (reference sequence). The CDR3 sequence is CSAPGTRGSYNEQFF. The DNA of the CDR3 is TGCAGTGCTCCCGGGACTAGGGGTTCCTACAATGAGCAGTTCTTC.

The chain combines TRBV28 with TRBJ1-1; D unresolved. Germline CDR1 reads MDHEN; CDR2 reads SYDVKM. This CDR3 contains 12 residues. The V gene lost 1 base and the J gene lost 0 bases, with 0 bases spanning the gap. The CDR3 sequence is CASSLLNTEAFF. DNA for the CDR3: TGTGCCAGCAGTTTATTGAACACTGAAGCTTTCTTT.

Ten or more counts support this clonotype. The V gene is TRBV6-2 or TRBV6-3, the J gene TRBJ2-1; no reliable D call. This CDR3 region has 13 residues. Trimming cost V 4 bases and J 7 bases, with 11 bases left between them. Germline CDR1 is MNHEY and CDR2 is SVGEGT. The chain's CDR3 is CASSSRKPNEQFF. In DNA, the CDR3 is TGTGCCAGCAGTTCGCGGAAACCAAATGAGCAGTTCTTC.

This clonotype has at least ten counts. This chain joins TRBV20-1 and TRBJ2-7; 12 nucleotides agree with TRBD2. From germline, CDR1 is DFQATT and CDR2 SNEGSKA (reference sequence). The CDR3 covers 15 residues. V shed 3 bases, J shed 5 bases, and the junction held 8 bases outside the gene matches. The DNA of the CDR3 is TGCAGTGCTAGGGACTGGACTAGCGGGACCCACGAGCAGTACTTC. This translates into CSARDWTSGTHEQYF.

The V and J genes are TRBV27 and TRBJ1-4; 10 bases align to TRBD1. After removal of 9 bases from V and 8 bases from J, the junction contained 12 bases not matched to a gene. Germline V gene sequence: CDR1 MNHEY, CDR2 SMNVEV (reference sequence). This CDR3 region has 15 residues. The CDR3 here is CASGPGTGVAEKLFF. DNA of the CDR3: TGTGCCAGTGGCCCCGGGACAGGGGTGGCAGAAAAACTGTTTTTT.

This clonotype was observed at least ten times. This rearrangement joins TRBV3-1 to TRBJ2-7, with D uncertain. The V gene's germline CDR1 is LGHDT and CDR2 YNNKEL (reference sequence). The CDR3 loop spans 13 amino acids. Trimming left V 1 base short and J 3 bases short, with 7 bases between. CDR3 bases: TGTGCCAGCAGCCAAGCTCCGGGCTACGAGCAGTACTTC. It encodes CASSQAPGYEQYF.

As regards this clonotype: One base away lies a much larger clone, so this may be a sequencing read error. In this CDR3 the conserved last residue, phenylalanine or tryptophan, is missing, so a read error is likely. The chain combines TRBV5-4 with TRBJ2-7; D perhaps matches TRBD1 (5 bases). The CDR3 length is 14 residues. Deletions cut 3 bases from V and 2 bases from J, with 12 bases between. Germline V gives CDR1 SGHNT, CDR2 YYREEE (reference sequence). CDR3 region: CASSYSTAPYEQYS. The CDR3 nucleotides are TGTGCCAGCAGCTATTCGACAGCGCCCTACGAGCAGTACTCC.

This clonotype was observed many times. The chain is built from TRBV28 and TRBJ2-1; D gene unclear. The CDR3 sequence is 10 residues long. Germline V CDR1 and CDR2: MDHEN, SYDVKM. The ends were cut back, 7 bases at V and 6 bases at J, with 4 bases in the middle. CDR3 coding DNA: TGTGCCAGCAAAGGCAATGAGCAGTTCTTC. Translation: CASKGNEQFF.

This clonotype was seen ten or more times. This may come from a read error, since a much larger clone is one base off. This sequence joins TRBV5-6 and TRBJ1-2, with TRBD1 matching 7 bases. The V gene end was trimmed by 5 bases and the J gene end by 8 bases; junction bases not matched to a gene: 12. Germline CDR1 SGHDT, CDR2 YYEEEE. This CDR3 contains 14 residues. The chain's CDR3 is CASRTGTAARGYTF. For the CDR3, the DNA is TGTGCCAGCAGAACCGGGACAGCGGCGAGAGGCTACACCTTC. The whole variable domain, remainder taken from reference TRBV5-6 and TRBJ1-2, is DAGVTQSPTHLIKTRGQQVTLRCSPKSGHDTVSWYQQALGQGPQFIFQYYEEEERQRGNFPDRFSGHQFPNYSSELNVNALLLGDSALYLCASRTGTAARGYTFGSGTRLTVV.

This clonotype has ten or more counts. The chain is built from TRBV20-1 and TRBJ2-1; TRBD2 aligns across 8 bases. Losses at the gene ends were 0 bases for V and 5 bases for J; bases not matched to a gene: 12. The CDR3 sequence is 17 residues long. Germline-derived CDR1 and CDR2 are DFQATT and SNEGSKA (reference sequence). CDR3 in DNA: TGCAGTGCTAGAGATCTAGGGCGGGAGGCCCGGAACAATGAGCAGTTCTTC. Amino acids: CSARDLGREARNNEQFF.

This clonotype was seen many times. The V call is TRBV4-3, the J call TRBJ2-3; no definite D call. The CDR3 loop spans 15 amino acids. CDR1 is LGHNA and CDR2 is YSLEER in the germline V gene. V was cut by 0 bases and J by 2 bases, with 9 bases left in between. The CDR3 coding sequence is TGCGCCAGCAGCCAAGATCGAGTGCTCACAGATACGCAGTATTTT. As protein: CASSQDRVLTDTQYF.

The chain combines TRBV6-1 with TRBJ1-2; a weak D match, TRBD1 (6 bases). The V end was cut by 5 bases, the J end by 8 bases, with 9 bases between. Germline V lookup: CDR1 MNHNS, CDR2 SASEGT. CDR3 size: 11 residues. The CDR3 protein is CASSTGFGYTF. DNA of the CDR3: TGTGCCAGCAGTACAGGGTTCGGCTACACCTTC.

Turning to this clonotype: A single base separates this from a much larger clone, so it may be a read error. The rearrangement uses TRBV6-5 and TRBJ1-2, with 7 bases identical to TRBD1. The length of the CDR3 is 15 residues. Germline CDR1 is MNHEY and CDR2 is SVGAGI. The CDR3 sequence is CASSHSSGGSYGYTF. The CDR3 coding sequence is TGTGCCAGCAGTCACTCTTCAGGGGGGAGCTATGGCTACACCTTC.

This clonotype was observed many times. This chain connects TRBV7-2 to TRBJ1-5; a possible D gene is TRBD1 (6 bases). Per germline, CDR1 SGHTA and CDR2 FQGNSA. The CDR3 has 15 residues. V lost 1 base and J 6 bases, leaving 13 bases between the germline ends. CDR3 coding DNA: TGTGCCAGCAGCTTAGGTCGGGGGCCGGGTCAGCCCCAGCATTTT. Amino acid sequence: CASSLGRGPGQPQHF.

This clonotype was seen repeatedly, ten times or more. This rearrangement joins TRBV2 to TRBJ2-1, with TRBD2 as a possible D gene (6 bases). Trimming stripped 3 bases from V and 5 bases from J, with 14 bases between. The CDR3 consists of 15 residues. CDR1 and CDR2 from the germline V gene are SNHLY and FYNNEI. The chain's CDR3 is CASSERGLANNEQFF. The CDR3 DNA is TGTGCCAGCAGTGAGCGTGGGCTAGCGAACAATGAGCAGTTCTTC.

The sample holds many counts of this clonotype. This sequence joins TRBV2 and TRBJ2-1; D gene unclear. CDR1 is SNHLY, CDR2 FYNNEI, per germline. Trimming removed 6 bases from V and 4 bases from J, with 16 bases in between. This CDR3 contains 15 residues. The CDR3 nucleotides read TGTGCCAGCAGCCTTCGACATGGGTCGTACAATGAGCAGTTCTTC. Translating gives CASSLRHGSYNEQFF.